The 25 T cell receptor beta chains in this list originate from one sample, sequenced in a study of T cells after yellow fever vaccination. TCRdb reprocessed the 5' RACE reads via MiXCR and lists one record per CDR3 protein. Of 350,000 to 550,000 distinct CDR3 sequences in the sample, around a sixth were seen once. The sequencing here drew on PBMCs, taken before the yellow fever booster vaccination. The receptors come from a man aged 18 to 35 who received the YFV17D yellow fever vaccine.

This chain connects TRBV6-5 to TRBJ2-5, with D maybe TRBD1 (6 bases). Trimming shortened V by 4 bases and J by 5 bases, and 23 bases separated the two germline ends. Germline CDR1 and CDR2: MNHEY and SVGAGI. The CDR3 has 17 amino acids. CDR3 DNA: TGTGCCAGCAGTTTGAGAGACGACATGGAAAGGGGGGAGACCCAGTACTTC. This codes for CASSLRDDMERGETQYF.

The table lists this clonotype with a few counts. The rearrangement joins TRBV7-9 to TRBJ2-1; 8 bases fit TRBD2. Germline lookup yields CDR1 SEHNR and CDR2 FQNEAQ (reference sequence). After removal of 5 bases from V and 8 bases from J, the junction contained 8 bases not matched to a gene. The CDR3 runs to 14 residues. CDR3 in DNA: TGTGCCAGCAGCCTCCCGGGAGGGTTATATGAGCAGTTCTTC. Encoded protein: CASSLPGGLYEQFF.

This clonotype was picked up a small number of times. V and J are TRBV12-3 or TRBV12-4 and TRBJ2-7; D unclear. The CDR3 consists of 16 residues. Deletions cut 4 bases from V and 5 bases from J, with 21 bases between. CDR3 sequence: CASSSHVMVLGHEQYF. The CDR3 DNA sequence: TGTGCCAGCAGTTCCCACGTGATGGTCCTAGGGCACGAGCAGTACTTC.

This sequence joins TRBV6-5 and TRBJ2-1; D unclear. CDR1 and CDR2 from the germline V gene are MNHEY and SVGAGI. The CDR3 consists of 15 residues. The V and J ends lost 7 bases and 4 bases respectively, with 17 bases between them. The CDR3 here is CASTLTTGLYNEQFF. The CDR3 DNA reads TGTGCCAGCACTCTAACGACTGGCCTTTACAATGAGCAGTTCTTC.

This clonotype has a handful of counts. The gene calls are TRBV20-1 and TRBJ2-6, with D possibly being TRBD1 (6 bases). CDR1 is DFQATT and CDR2 is SNEGSKA in the germline V gene (reference sequence). The CDR3 length is 15 residues. Trimming stripped 3 bases from V and 2 bases from J, with 11 bases between. The CDR3 bases are TGCAGTGCTAGCCAACAGGGAACTGGGGCCAACGTCCTGACTTTC. Its protein product is CSASQQGTGANVLTF.

A note on this clonotype: The conserved closing phenylalanine or tryptophan is absent in this CDR3, likely reflecting a read error. The V and J genes are TRBV27 and TRBJ2-3; the match to TRBD2 covers 11 bases. The junction had 10 bases not matched to a gene; V was cut back by 5 bases and J by 0 bases. Germline V gene lookup returns CDR1 MNHEY and CDR2 SMNVEV (reference sequence). The CDR3 consists of 18 residues. The CDR3 sequence is CASSPTSGGPTSTDTQYL. The CDR3, as DNA: TGTGCCAGCAGTCCAACTAGCGGGGGTCCGACTAGCACAGATACGCAGTATTTG.

This clonotype appeared a few times. This rearrangement joins TRBV7-2 to TRBJ1-1; D gene uncertain. This CDR3 has 11 residues. Trimming took 7 bases from V and 7 from J, leaving 10 bases between them. Germline assignment: CDR1 SGHTA and CDR2 FQGNSA. CDR3: CASTQAREAFF. CDR3 in DNA: TGTGCCAGCACCCAAGCACGTGAAGCTTTCTTT.

This clonotype has just a few counts. The rearrangement uses TRBV6-1 and TRBJ2-7, with TRBD1 identical over 9 bases. Trimming cost V 5 bases and J 2 bases; bases outside gene matches: 4. This CDR3 is 14 amino acids long. Germline values: CDR1 MNHNS, CDR2 SASEGT. The CDR3 is CASSSWTGAYEQYV. DNA of the CDR3: TGTGCCAGCAGTTCTTGGACAGGGGCCTACGAGCAGTACGTC.

This clonotype was detected ten times or more. V usage is TRBV29-1 and J usage is TRBJ2-1, with D perhaps matching TRBD2 (5 bases). Trimming shortened V by 6 bases and J by 1 base, and 10 bases separated the two germline ends. Germline loops: CDR1 SQVTM, CDR2 ANQGSEA. CDR3 size: 13 residues. For the CDR3, the DNA is TGCAGCGTACCAAGAGGGTCCTACAATGAGCAGTTCTTC. Encoded protein: CSVPRGSYNEQFF.

This clonotype was observed a few times. This sequence joins TRBV7-2 and TRBJ2-7; D possibly matches TRBD1 or TRBD2 (5 bases each). Trimming shortened V by 5 bases and J by 6 bases, and 17 bases separated the two germline ends. Per germline, CDR1 SGHTA and CDR2 FQGNSA. The CDR3 contains 14 residues. CDR3 nucleotide sequence: TGTGCCAGCAGCCCAGCCGGGACGGGTATCGAGCAGTACTTC. Amino acids: CASSPAGTGIEQYF.

The chain recombines TRBV2 with TRBJ2-1; tentative D call: TRBD1 (5 bases). The germline V gene has CDR1 SNHLY and CDR2 FYNNEI. V gave up 8 bases and J gave up 6 bases, with 14 bases separating them. The CDR3 spans 13 residues. CDR3: CASPQGSGNEQFF. The CDR3 DNA is TGTGCCAGCCCTCAGGGTTCGGGCAATGAGCAGTTCTTC.

The J gene is TRBJ1-2, the V gene TRBV6-6, with D perhaps matching TRBD1 (6 bases). V lost 8 bases, J lost 4 bases, and 20 bases lay in between. This CDR3 comprises 15 residues. The germline CDR1 and CDR2 sequences are MNHNY and SVGAGI (reference sequence). CDR3 bases: TGTGCCAGCCGGGGAGGGGAACAGGGAGTCTATGGCTACACCTTC. It encodes CASRGGEQGVYGYTF.

The V and J genes are TRBV4-1 and TRBJ2-2; D remains ambiguous. The V gene lost 0 bases and the J gene lost 4 bases, with 12 bases spanning the gap. The CDR3 length is 16 residues. CDR1 and CDR2 (germline): MGHRA, YSYEKL. The CDR3 DNA reads as TGCGCCAGCAGCCAAGAGCCGGGTATGGGCACCGGGGAGCTGTTTTTT. Amino acid sequence: CASSQEPGMGTGELFF.

This clonotype was recorded many times. The chain is built from TRBV12-3 or TRBV12-4 and TRBJ1-5; D gene ambiguous. The CDR3 consists of 17 residues. V was cut by 3 bases and J by 2 bases, with 17 bases left in between. CDR3 coding DNA: TGTGCCAGCAGTTTGAGATCGATCGTTGGCGGCAATCAGCCCCAGCATTTT. It specifies CASSLRSIVGGNQPQHF.

The rearrangement links TRBV4-3 to TRBJ1-3; D unresolved. V gave up 0 bases and J gave up 9 bases, with 6 bases separating them. The germline gives CDR1 LGHNA, CDR2 YSLEER. The CDR3 loop spans 12 amino acids. The DNA of the CDR3 is TGCGCCAGCAGCCAAGAGTCTCGCACCATATATTTT. It specifies CASSQESRTIYF.

The chain employs TRBV4-1 and TRBJ2-3; 7 nucleotides align to TRBD2. The germline V gene has CDR1 MGHRA and CDR2 YSYEKL. With V trimmed by 2 bases and J by 6 bases, 8 bases remained unmatched. The CDR3 is 15 residues long. CDR3: CASSQFGGGRDTQYF. The DNA of the CDR3 is TGCGCCAGCAGCCAATTTGGGGGGGGAAGGGATACGCAGTATTTT.

This sequence joins TRBV6-6 and TRBJ2-3; D is tentatively TRBD1 or TRBD2 (5 bases each). The V gene lost 5 bases and the J gene lost 5 bases, with 23 bases spanning the gap. This CDR3 spans 17 amino acids. Per germline, CDR1 MNHNY and CDR2 SVGAGI (reference sequence). In DNA form, the CDR3 reads TGTGCCAGCAGTAGCCGAGGGCAGGGAGTGGGGAGAGATACGCAGTATTTT. Protein product: CASSSRGQGVGRDTQYF.

This clonotype was observed a handful of times. V and J are TRBV6-6 and TRBJ2-7; D is ambiguous. V was cut by 4 bases and J by 5 bases, with 6 bases left in between. The length of the CDR3 is 11 residues. Per the germline V gene, CDR1 is MNHNY and CDR2 is SVGAGI (reference sequence). CDR3 sequence reads: CASSWGDEQYV. The CDR3 DNA reads TGTGCCAGCAGTTGGGGTGACGAGCAGTACGTC.

The rearrangement links TRBV2 to TRBJ2-5; no firm D call. The CDR3 contains 11 residues. V was cut by 5 bases and J by 5 bases, with 6 bases left in between. Germline V gene sequence: CDR1 SNHLY, CDR2 FYNNEI. CDR3 DNA: TGTGCCAGCAGTAAGGTGGAGACCCAGTACTTC. Protein sequence: CASSKVETQYF.

Only a few counts were recorded for this clonotype. V is TRBV5-1 and J is TRBJ1-1, with 9 bases identical to TRBD1. V shed 1 base and J 3 bases; nucleotides not matched to a gene: 4. Germline lookup yields CDR1 SGHRS and CDR2 YFSETQ. The CDR3 covers 15 residues. CDR3 sequence: CASSLTGGGDTEAFF. CDR3 sequence (DNA): TGCGCCAGCAGCTTGACAGGGGGCGGTGACACTGAAGCTTTCTTT.

V usage is TRBV29-1 and J usage is TRBJ2-3, with D perhaps matching TRBD2 (6 bases). Trimming cost V 4 bases and J 6 bases, with 17 bases left between them. Per the germline V gene, CDR1 is SQVTM and CDR2 is ANQGSEA. This CDR3 is 14 amino acids long. This CDR3 is CSVGSRLVPDTQYF. The DNA of the CDR3 is TGCAGCGTTGGTTCCCGACTAGTTCCCGATACGCAGTATTTT.

The rearrangement uses TRBV7-9 and TRBJ1-2; 12 bases agree with TRBD1. The ends lost 7 bases at V and 1 base at J; junction bases unmatched: 10. This CDR3 region has 17 residues. Germline V CDR1 and CDR2: SEHNR, FQNEAQ (reference sequence). The CDR3 protein is CASTPPGQGASNYGYTF. The CDR3 nucleotides read TGTGCCAGCACCCCTCCGGGACAGGGGGCGAGTAACTATGGCTACACCTTC.

The rearrangement uses TRBV5-1 and TRBJ1-1; TRBD1 agrees at 8 bases. J was trimmed by 6 bases and V by 0 bases; bases with no gene match: 4. Per germline, CDR1 SGHRS and CDR2 YFSETQ. The CDR3 is 14 residues long. CDR3 DNA: TGCGCCAGCAGCTTGGCTGGACAGGGCGCTGAAGCTTTCTTT. This translates into CASSLAGQGAEAFF.

There are a few counts of this clonotype. Relative to the germline gene, one junction end is altered; a read error may explain this. The V call is TRBV20-1, the J call TRBJ2-1; the D gene is possibly TRBD2 (6 bases). From germline, CDR1 is DFQATT and CDR2 SNEGSKA (reference sequence). The CDR3 covers 10 residues. In DNA form, the CDR3 reads TGCAGTGCTAGAGTACTAGCCTACGTCTTC. Encoded protein: CSARVLAYVF.

This clonotype was counted at least ten times. The rearrangement joins TRBV20-1 to TRBJ2-2; perhaps TRBD1 as D (6 bases). From germline, CDR1 is DFQATT and CDR2 SNEGSKA (reference sequence). The CDR3 sequence is 15 residues long. Trimming pared 5 bases from V and 0 bases from J, leaving 13 bases between. This CDR3 is CSALQDRSNTGELFF. As DNA, the CDR3 is TGCAGTGCTCTACAGGACAGATCGAACACCGGGGAGCTGTTTTTT.